This T cell receptor beta chain comes out of a study of siplizumab effects on memory and regulatory T cells. Each sample yielded 90,000 to 100,000 assayed TCR templates. TCRdb's table, derived via immunoSEQ multiplex PCR, lists solely in-frame clones and lacks some. Counted here are fewer than 120,000 clones, just under 95% occurring once; the ten biggest clones make up roughly 1.4%. The length of the CDR3 is 19 residues. Germline V lookup: CDR1 SGHDN, CDR2 FVKESK. Deletions cut 2 bases from V and 4 bases from J, with 24 bases between. The gene calls are TRBV14 and TRBJ2-1, with D tentatively TRBD1 or TRBD2 (5 bases each). The sample comprised CD4+ T cells sorted from blood. The sequence derives from a human donor in good health. The CDR3 bases are TGTGCCAGCAGCCAATCTTCTCTGGAATGGGGGAGTTATTACAATGAGCAGTTCTTC. Amino acids: CASSQSSLEWGSYYNEQFF.